These 27 T cell receptor beta chains share one sample of origin, sequenced in a study of identical twins. TCRdb processed the 5' RACE reads anew with MiXCR; each CDR3 protein has one entry. Here the sample spans 420,000 or so distinct CDR3 sequences, around 20% being singletons. Sequencing was done on a sample of naive T cells sorted from blood. These receptors were taken from a man in his fifties in good health.

This clonotype was observed a few times. V is TRBV5-1 and J is TRBJ2-6, with 9 bases fitting TRBD2. Per germline, CDR1 SGHRS and CDR2 YFSETQ. The CDR3 spans 20 residues. The V and J ends lost 0 bases and 1 base, in that order; junction bases with no gene match: 11. The CDR3 loop is CASSLAKGSLAGSGANVLTF. The DNA for the CDR3 is TGCGCCAGCAGCTTGGCCAAAGGCTCCCTAGCGGGGTCTGGGGCCAACGTCCTGACTTTC.

This chain uses TRBV27 with TRBJ2-7; the D gene could be TRBD1 or TRBD2 (5 bases each). With 3 bases removed from V and 6 bases from J, the gap between germline ends came to 9 bases. Per the germline V gene, CDR1 is MNHEY and CDR2 is SMNVEV (reference sequence). The length of the CDR3 is 12 residues. The CDR3 nucleotides read TGTGCCAGCAGTTTTGGGACGAGCGAGCAGTACTTC. Translating it yields CASSFGTSEQYF.

This clonotype was found a few times. This chain joins TRBV4-1 and TRBJ1-2; D remains unclear. CDR1 and CDR2 (germline): MGHRA, YSYEKL. V dropped 2 bases and J dropped 4 bases, with 14 bases sitting between them. The CDR3 is 15 amino acids. The CDR3 loop reads CASSQRVEGSYGYTF. The CDR3 DNA is TGCGCCAGCAGCCAAAGGGTGGAGGGATCCTATGGCTACACCTTC.

This clonotype was seen ten or more times. The genes are TRBV12-3 or TRBV12-4 and TRBJ2-1, with unresolved D. This CDR3 spans 10 amino acids. Trimming pared 8 bases from V and 8 bases from J, leaving 7 bases between. CDR3 amino acids: CASGSYEQFF. CDR3 nucleotides: TGTGCCAGCGGCTCCTATGAGCAGTTCTTC.

This clonotype has at least ten counts. V usage is TRBV27 and J usage is TRBJ1-5; D is perhaps TRBD1 (5 bases). Trimming removed 3 bases at V and 5 bases at J, with 11 bases between. Per germline, CDR1 MNHEY and CDR2 SMNVEV (reference sequence). CDR3 length: 14 residues. This CDR3 is CASSFGVGDQPQHF. As DNA, the CDR3 is TGTGCCAGCAGTTTTGGGGTGGGGGATCAGCCCCAGCATTTT.

V and J are TRBV12-3 or TRBV12-4 and TRBJ2-5, with 7 nucleotides matching TRBD1. V dropped 8 bases and J dropped 2; count of bases not matched to a gene: 5. The CDR3 is made up of 13 amino acids. CDR3 protein: CASERTGQETQYF. CDR3 sequence (DNA): TGTGCCAGCGAGAGGACAGGACAAGAGACCCAGTACTTC.

This clonotype was counted a single time. V is TRBV29-1 and J is TRBJ2-3, with D possibly TRBD2 on 5 matching bases. Germline lookup yields CDR1 SQVTM and CDR2 ANQGSEA. This CDR3 has 16 amino acids. Deletions cut 4 bases from V and 0 bases from J, with 17 bases between. The CDR3 loop reads CSVVVDFQISTDTQYF. CDR3 DNA: TGCAGCGTTGTAGTGGACTTTCAAATTAGCACAGATACGCAGTATTTT.

This clonotype was seen a single time. One base away lies a much larger clone, so this may be a sequencing read error. This chain joins TRBV6-5 and TRBJ1-2; weak D call: TRBD1 (5 bases). The CDR3 is 13 residues long. The germline V gene encodes CDR1 MNHEY and CDR2 SVGAGI. This CDR3 is CASSLGEDYGYPF. CDR3 DNA: TGTGCCAGCAGTTTAGGGGAGGACTATGGCTACCCCTTC.

This clonotype was counted only a few times. The chain joins TRBV5-1 to TRBJ1-6, with TRBD1 identical over 7 bases. CDR3 length: 16 amino acids. From germline, CDR1 is SGHRS and CDR2 YFSETQ. Trimming removed 5 bases from V and 0 bases from J; junction bases left unmatched: 5. For the CDR3, the DNA is TGCGCCAGCAGGGGGGACAGTAGCTCCTATAATTCACCCCTCCACTTT. Translation gives CASRGDSSSYNSPLHF.

This clonotype was detected many times. This chain links TRBV5-1 with TRBJ2-5, with D possibly being TRBD1 (5 bases). The germline gives CDR1 SGHRS, CDR2 YFSETQ. V dropped 0 bases and J dropped 4 bases, with 10 bases sitting between them. The CDR3 has 14 amino acids. In nucleotides, the CDR3 is TGCGCCAGCAGCTTGGTGGCAGGGCGAGAGACCCAGTACTTC. This encodes CASSLVAGRETQYF.

The chain recombines TRBV6-2 or TRBV6-3 with TRBJ2-1; 15 nucleotides agree with TRBD2. The CDR3 is 19 residues long. Germline-derived CDR1 and CDR2 are MNHEY and SVGEGT. With V trimmed by 4 bases and J by 0 bases, 7 bases remained unmatched. The CDR3 DNA reads as TGTGCCAGCAGTTCGGGACTAGCGGGGGGCATTAGCTCCTACAATGAGCAGTTCTTC. This encodes CASSSGLAGGISSYNEQFF.

V is TRBV7-6 and J is TRBJ2-7; tentatively, D is TRBD1 (6 bases). The CDR3 covers 14 residues. The ends were cut back, 5 bases at V and 7 bases at J, with 18 bases in the middle. CDR1 is SGHVS and CDR2 is FNYEAQ in the germline V gene. The CDR3, as DNA: TGTGCCAGCAGCACCCAAACTAGGGGGTTTGAGCAGTACTTC. This sequence encodes CASSTQTRGFEQYF.

This clonotype has a handful of counts. The V and J genes are TRBV7-2 and TRBJ1-1; D unclear. This CDR3 region has 12 residues. The V end was cut by 3 bases, the J end by 4 bases, with 6 bases between. Germline V gene data show CDR1 as SGHTA and CDR2 as FQGNSA. The CDR3 DNA follows: TGTGCCAGCAGCTTCCCGTCCACTGAAGCTTTCTTT. Amino acid sequence: CASSFPSTEAFF.

The rearrangement uses TRBV9 and TRBJ2-1; the D call may be TRBD1 or TRBD2 (5 bases each). Trimming cost V 0 bases and J 6 bases, with 19 bases left between them. This CDR3 spans 17 amino acids. Per germline, CDR1 SGDLS and CDR2 YYNGEE. The CDR3 loop is CASSVGGSVFSPNEQFF. DNA for the CDR3: TGTGCCAGCAGCGTAGGGGGGAGCGTTTTTTCCCCCAATGAGCAGTTCTTC.

This clonotype was seen many times. The V and J genes are TRBV7-2 and TRBJ2-2; 15 bases map to TRBD2. CDR1 is SGHTA and CDR2 is FQGNSA in the germline V gene. The CDR3 has 17 residues. The ends lost 5 bases at V and 7 bases at J; junction bases unmatched: 8. The CDR3 DNA reads TGTGCCAGCAGCACCCGCTGGGGACTAGCGGGAGGCGGGGAGCTGTTTTTT. This sequence encodes CASSTRWGLAGGGELFF.

CDR3 residues: CASSQGWVTNEKLFF. The CDR3 coding sequence is TGCGCCAGCAGCCAAGGCTGGGTCACTAATGAAAAACTGTTTTTT. V and J are TRBV4-3 and TRBJ1-4, with unresolved D. V was pared by 1 base and J by 2 bases, with 8 bases between. The CDR3 runs to 15 residues. In germline, CDR1 is LGHNA, CDR2 YSLEER.

This clonotype was detected only a few times. This chain uses TRBV29-1 with TRBJ2-3; 8 bases align to TRBD2. CDR3 size: 18 residues. V was clipped by 1 base and J by 2 bases; unmatched bases: 14. Germline loops: CDR1 SQVTM, CDR2 ANQGSEA. The chain's CDR3 is CSVEGASGSRGPTDTQYF. As DNA, the CDR3 is TGCAGCGTTGAAGGAGCGAGCGGGAGTAGAGGACCCACAGATACGCAGTATTTT.

The V and J genes are TRBV3-1 and TRBJ2-1, with D unresolved. Deletions cut 11 bases from V and 4 bases from J, with 12 bases between. The CDR3 length is 12 residues. The germline gives CDR1 LGHDT, CDR2 YNNKEL (reference sequence). For the CDR3, the DNA is TGTGCCCTATGGGCCAATTACAATGAGCAGTTCTTC. Its translation: CALWANYNEQFF.

This clonotype was recorded a few times. The V call is TRBV12-3 or TRBV12-4, the J call TRBJ2-7; perhaps TRBD2 as D (6 bases). V was cut by 3 bases and J by 3 bases, with 12 bases left in between. The CDR3 contains 14 residues. CDR3 bases: TGTGCCAGCAGTTTGGCAGCGGGCCTCTACGAGCAGTACTTC. It specifies CASSLAAGLYEQYF.

The rearrangement uses TRBV18 and TRBJ2-3; perhaps TRBD1 as D (5 bases). The CDR3 sequence is 14 residues long. Germline CDR1 is KGHSH and CDR2 is LQKENI. Trimming shortened V by 3 bases and J by 6 bases, and 13 bases separated the two germline ends. The CDR3 DNA follows: TGTGCCAGCTCACCGCAGAGACAGCCCGATACGCAGTATTTT. Translated: CASSPQRQPDTQYF.

This chain uses TRBV20-1 with TRBJ2-3, with D maybe TRBD2 (6 bases). The germline V gene has CDR1 DFQATT and CDR2 SNEGSKA (reference sequence). Trimming took off 5 bases at V and 2 bases at J, with 8 bases between the two ends. The CDR3 length is 12 residues. CDR3 sequence (DNA): TGCAGTGCTGGGGAGGACACAGATACGCAGTATTTT. Its translation: CSAGEDTDTQYF.

The chain links TRBV4-2 to TRBJ2-7; no reliable D call. The CDR3 consists of 14 residues. Deletions cut 3 bases from V and 3 bases from J, with 12 bases between. Germline V CDR1 and CDR2: LGHNA, YNFKEQ. This chain's CDR3 is CASSHRTDDYEQYF. CDR3 coding DNA: TGTGCCAGCAGCCATAGGACGGACGACTACGAGCAGTACTTC.

Of note for this clonotype: Being one base from a much bigger clone, this may be a read error. This sequence joins TRBV7-2 and TRBJ2-2; TRBD2 matches 9 bases. The CDR3 length is 14 residues. The germline gives CDR1 SGHTA, CDR2 FQGNSA. V shed 7 bases, J shed 13 bases, and the junction held 13 bases outside the gene matches. CDR3 sequence (DNA): TGTGCCAGCACCTCCCCCTCCCTAGCGGGGTGGCTGTTTTTT. As protein: CASTSPSLAGWLFF.

The table lists this clonotype with a few counts. The chain couples TRBV27 to TRBJ1-2, with 10 bases matching TRBD1. The CDR3 totals 15 residues. V dropped 5 bases and J dropped 8; count of bases not matched to a gene: 11. Germline-derived CDR1 and CDR2 are MNHEY and SMNVEV (reference sequence). The CDR3 reads CASSRSRDRGEGYTF. The CDR3 bases are TGTGCCAGCAGTCGGAGCCGGGACAGGGGAGAGGGCTACACCTTC.

This clonotype came up many times. J is TRBJ1-4 and V is TRBV20-1; D is unresolved. CDR3 size: 15 residues. V dropped 3 bases and J dropped 0 bases, with 11 bases sitting between them. Looked up from germline, CDR1 is DFQATT and CDR2 is SNEGSKA (reference sequence). The CDR3 spells CSARATVATNEKLFF. CDR3 DNA sequence: TGCAGTGCTAGGGCGACCGTTGCAACTAATGAAAAACTGTTTTTT.

This clonotype was counted between two and nine times. The chain recombines TRBV10-3 with TRBJ1-3; TRBD1 might be the D (5 bases). Germline CDR1 and CDR2: ENHRY and SYGVKD. The CDR3 contains 14 residues. Trimming removed 5 bases from V and 2 bases from J, with 10 bases in between. CDR3 coding DNA: TGTGCCATCAGTACCGGGACTGCTGGAAACACCATATATTTT. Translation gives CAISTGTAGNTIYF.

This clonotype has just a few counts. The chain uses TRBV19 and TRBJ2-1; the D gene is possibly TRBD1 (6 bases). The germline V gene has CDR1 LNHDA and CDR2 SQIVND (reference sequence). CDR3 length equals 11 residues. The V gene lost 9 bases and the J gene lost 4 bases, with 7 bases spanning the gap. The DNA for the CDR3 is TGTGCCAGCGGACAGTACAATGAGCAGTTCTTC. Translation gives CASGQYNEQFF.